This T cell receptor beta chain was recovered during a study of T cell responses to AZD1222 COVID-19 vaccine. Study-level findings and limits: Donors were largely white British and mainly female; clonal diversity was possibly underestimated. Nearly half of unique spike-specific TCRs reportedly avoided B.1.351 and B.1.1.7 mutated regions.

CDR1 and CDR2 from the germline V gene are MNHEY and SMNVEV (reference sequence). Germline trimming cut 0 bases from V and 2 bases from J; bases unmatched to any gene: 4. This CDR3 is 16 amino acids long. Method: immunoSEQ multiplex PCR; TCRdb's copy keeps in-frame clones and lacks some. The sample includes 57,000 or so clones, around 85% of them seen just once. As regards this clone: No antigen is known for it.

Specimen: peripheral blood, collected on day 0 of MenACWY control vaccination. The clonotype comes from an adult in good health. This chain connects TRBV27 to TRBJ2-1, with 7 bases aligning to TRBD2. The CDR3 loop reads CASSLSWLAAYNEQFF. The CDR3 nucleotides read TGTGCCAGCAGTTTATCGTGGCTAGCGGCCTACAATGAGCAGTTCTTC.